These 14 T cell receptor beta chains came from one sample sequenced in a study of T cell responses to AZD1222 COVID-19 vaccine. Clones were read by immunoSEQ multiplex PCR, and TCRdb kept only the in-frame ones, dropping some. In the table there are 140,000 to 150,000 clones, 93% of which are singletons. Sequenced material: peripheral blood, taken on day 0 of AZD1222 vaccination. The receptors come from an adult in good health.

The chain joins TRBV19 to TRBJ1-5; perhaps TRBD1 as D (6 bases). The CDR3 loop spans 17 amino acids. The V and J ends lost 5 bases and 1 base respectively, with 18 bases between them. Germline assignment: CDR1 LNHDA and CDR2 SQIVND (reference sequence). The CDR3 DNA reads TGTGCCAGTAGTCCCCACCCCGGGGGCAGGAGCAATCAGCCCCAGCATTTT. Protein sequence: CASSPHPGGRSNQPQHF.

This chain links TRBV5-1 with TRBJ2-3, with D possibly TRBD1 on 5 matching bases. CDR1 is SGHRS and CDR2 is YFSETQ in the germline V gene. V was trimmed by 6 bases and J by 0 bases, leaving 14 bases between them. The CDR3 has 15 residues. The CDR3 sequence is CASIQEPDSTDTQYF. The CDR3 DNA follows: TGCGCCAGCATACAGGAACCAGATAGCACAGATACGCAGTATTTT.

This chain links TRBV7-3 with TRBJ2-1, with D unresolved. The CDR3 is 13 residues long. In germline, CDR1 is SGHTA, CDR2 FQGTGA. Trimming cost V 2 bases and J 9 bases, with 11 bases left between them. The CDR3 here is CASSLLIGGEQFF. CDR3 sequence (DNA): TGTGCCAGCAGCTTACTTATCGGTGGTGAGCAGTTCTTC.

V is TRBV4-2 and J is TRBJ1-2; 7 bases agree with TRBD1. Germline V gives CDR1 LGHNA, CDR2 YNFKEQ. There are 16 residues in the CDR3. V lost 4 bases, J lost 8 bases, and 16 bases stayed unmatched. This CDR3 reads CASSRRTGTATGGYTF. The CDR3 nucleotides are TGTGCCAGCAGCCGAAGGACAGGCACGGCTACTGGGGGCTACACCTTC.

This chain connects TRBV28 to TRBJ1-1, with D unclear. The CDR3 contains 12 residues. The germline CDR1 and CDR2 sequences are MDHEN and SYDVKM. Trimming shortened V by 5 bases and J by 2 bases, and 6 bases separated the two germline ends. CDR3 in DNA: TGTGCCAGCAGTAAAGGAAACACTGAAGCTTTCTTT. Its translation: CASSKGNTEAFF.

CDR3 sequence: CSASLAGPNEQFF. The CDR3 DNA sequence: TGCAGTGCTAGTTTAGCGGGCCCCAATGAGCAGTTCTTC. This sequence joins TRBV20-1 and TRBJ2-1; 7 bases line up with TRBD2. Germline CDR1 reads DFQATT; CDR2 reads SNEGSKA (reference sequence). CDR3 length: 13 residues. With 3 bases clipped from V and 6 bases from J, the junction kept 5 bases outside the gene matches.

For the CDR3, the DNA is TGTGCCAGCAGCGCTCGGGACAGGGCCTACGAGCAGTACTTC. This encodes CASSARDRAYEQYF. This chain links TRBV9 with TRBJ2-7; 9 bases align to TRBD1. Per germline, CDR1 SGDLS and CDR2 YYNGEE. The CDR3 length is 14 residues. Losses at the gene ends were 3 bases for V and 2 bases for J; bases not matched to a gene: 3. Variable domain in full (rest from reference TRBV9 and TRBJ2-7): DSGVTQTPKHLITATGQRVTLRCSPRSGDLSVYWYQQSLDQGLQFLIQYYNGEERAKGNILERFSAQQFPDLHSELNLSSLELGDSALYFCASSARDRAYEQYFGPGTRLTVT.

The V call is TRBV7-2, the J call TRBJ1-5; D ambiguous. The germline V gene has CDR1 SGHTA and CDR2 FQGNSA. The CDR3 covers 15 residues. Trimming removed 3 bases at V and 3 bases at J, with 12 bases between. The CDR3 sequence: CASSLGLRANQPQHF. CDR3 coding DNA: TGTGCCAGCAGCTTGGGTTTACGGGCCAATCAGCCCCAGCATTTT.

The V gene is TRBV5-8, the J gene TRBJ1-2; D unresolved. This CDR3 is 14 amino acids long. Trimming left V 7 bases short and J 4 bases short, with 17 bases between. Germline CDR1 SGHTS, CDR2 YDEGEE. For the CDR3, the DNA is TGTGCCAGCGGCCCGGGGTATGGGATCTATGGCTACACCTTC. Translated: CASGPGYGIYGYTF.

V gene TRBV11-2 combines with J gene TRBJ2-5; the match to TRBD2 covers 10 bases. The V segment lost 1 base and the J segment 4 bases; nucleotides outside the gene matches: 12. CDR3 length equals 18 residues. Germline lookup yields CDR1 SGHAT and CDR2 FQNNGV. The CDR3 sequence: CASSLGRGGLAGAETQYF. CDR3 DNA sequence: TGTGCCAGCAGCTTAGGGCGGGGAGGCCTAGCGGGAGCAGAGACCCAGTACTTC.

The chain employs TRBV5-6 and TRBJ2-5; 7 bases map to TRBD1. The V gene's germline CDR1 is SGHDT and CDR2 YYEEEE. The V gene end was trimmed by 0 bases and the J gene end by 7 bases; junction bases not matched to a gene: 3. The CDR3 loop spans 13 amino acids. The CDR3 DNA sequence: TGTGCCAGCAGCTTGGAGGGACAGATGACCCAGTACTTC. It encodes CASSLEGQMTQYF.

The chain couples TRBV10-2 to TRBJ2-7; D unclear. Germline V gene data show CDR1 as WSHSY and CDR2 as SAAADI. The length of the CDR3 is 18 residues. Trimming removed 0 bases from V and 5 bases from J, with 23 bases in between. As DNA, the CDR3 is TGCGCCAGCAGTGAGTCCAGTGGGATTCCAGTATCCTTGCACGAGCAGTACTTC. Translated: CASSESSGIPVSLHEQYF.

The J gene is TRBJ2-4, the V gene TRBV15; TRBD2 agrees at 9 bases. The CDR3 has 13 residues. Germline V gene lookup returns CDR1 LNHNV and CDR2 YYDKDF (reference sequence). Trimming removed 5 bases from V and 13 bases from J; junction bases left unmatched: 9. CDR3 protein: CATSWTVAGEQYF. The CDR3 nucleotides read TGTGCCACCAGCTGGACCGTAGCGGGAGAACAGTACTTC. Full variable domain (missing parts from reference TRBV15 and TRBJ2-4): DAMVIQNPRYQVTQFGKPVTLSCSQTLNHNVMYWYQQKSSQAPKLLFHYYDKDFNNEADTPDNFQSRRPNTSFCFLDIRSPGLGDTAMYLCATSWTVAGEQYFGAGTRLSVL.

This chain uses TRBV6-5 with TRBJ2-7; 7 positions match TRBD1. The CDR3 runs to 14 residues. Germline loops: CDR1 MNHEY, CDR2 SVGAGI. V shed 2 bases, J shed 4 bases, and the junction held 5 bases outside the gene matches. DNA for the CDR3: TGTGCCAGCAGTTACGAGGGGACAGATTACGAGCAGTACTTC. Residues: CASSYEGTDYEQYF.